This is a list of T cell receptor beta chains from one sample in a study of shared clonotypes between healthy human individuals. Profiling relied on immunoSEQ multiplex PCR, and the TCRdb table lists in-frame clones only, not all of them. The table lists about 1 million clones, 75% of them singletons. Input material: memory CD4+ T cells sorted from blood. The receptors originated from a young man in good health. CDR3s include the opening cysteine and the closing phenylalanine or tryptophan. A D gene is named only where the DNA matches it firmly. Where a row states a size, it is once, few, many or the class of an expanded clone; other rows omit it.

J,size,D,V,CDR3,DNA
TRBJ1-3,once,TRBD1,TRBV19,CASSTTGDGNTIYF,TGTGCCAGTAGTACGACAGGGGACGGAAACACCATATATTTT
TRBJ1-2,.,.,TRBV7-2,CASSLEVLSLGGYTF,TGTGCCAGCAGCTTAGAGGTTTTGTCCCTAGGGGGCTACACCTTC
TRBJ2-5,.,.,TRBV6-1,CASSWSQETQYF,TGTGCCAGCTCGTGGAGCCAAGAGACCCAGTACTTC
TRBJ2-1,once,.,TRBV4-3,CASSQETGDNEQFF,TGCGCCAGCAGCCAGGAGACTGGAGACAATGAGCAGTTCTTC
TRBJ2-3,.,.,TRBV2,CASRDDRPTDTQYF,TGTGCCAGCAGAGATGACAGACCCACAGATACGCAGTATTTT
TRBJ1-5,few,.,TRBV5-6,CASSLGNQPQHF,TGTGCCAGCAGCTTGGGGAATCAGCCCCAGCATTTT
TRBJ1-6,.,.,TRBV6-1,CATRDEGTYNSPLHF,TGTGCCACCCGAGATGAAGGAACCTATAATTCACCCCTCCACTTT
TRBJ2-4,.,.,TRBV2,CATIEDASSKNIQYF,TGTGCCACCATCGAGGATGCCTCTTCCAAAAACATTCAGTACTTC
TRBJ1-2,once,.,TRBV30,CAWSVQTGTVGYTF,TGTGCCTGGAGTGTACAAACAGGGACCGTTGGCTACACCTTC
TRBJ2-1,.,.,TRBV6-1,CASSVQGPQFF,TGTGCCAGCAGTGTACAGGGCCCGCAGTTCTTC
TRBJ2-5,once,.,TRBV18,CASSLYSETQYF,TGTGCCAGCTCACTGTACTCAGAGACCCAGTACTTC
TRBJ2-5,once,TRBD2,TRBV5-6,CASSLAVLAGYQETQYF,TGTGCCAGCAGCTTGGCCGTACTAGCGGGGTACCAAGAGACCCAGTACTTC
TRBJ2-7,.,TRBD2,TRBV10-3,CAISPSGSTHEQYF,TGTGCCATCAGTCCTAGCGGGAGTACCCACGAGCAGTACTTC
TRBJ2-5,.,.,TRBV9,CASSVLTRPEETQYF,TGTGCCAGCAGCGTCCTCACGAGACCCGAAGAGACCCAGTACTTC